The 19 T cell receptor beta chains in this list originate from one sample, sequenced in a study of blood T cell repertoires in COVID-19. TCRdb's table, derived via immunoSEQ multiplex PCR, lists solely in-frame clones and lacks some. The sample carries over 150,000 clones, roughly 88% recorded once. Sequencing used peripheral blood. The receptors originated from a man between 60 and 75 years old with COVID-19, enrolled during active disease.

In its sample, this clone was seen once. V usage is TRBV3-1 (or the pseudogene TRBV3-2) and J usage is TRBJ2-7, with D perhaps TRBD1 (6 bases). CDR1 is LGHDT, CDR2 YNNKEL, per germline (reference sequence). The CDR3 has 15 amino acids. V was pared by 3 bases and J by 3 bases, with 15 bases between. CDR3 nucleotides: TGTGCCAGCAGCCACTGGACAGTCGAGTTCTACGAGCAGTACTTC. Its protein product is CASSHWTVEFYEQYF.

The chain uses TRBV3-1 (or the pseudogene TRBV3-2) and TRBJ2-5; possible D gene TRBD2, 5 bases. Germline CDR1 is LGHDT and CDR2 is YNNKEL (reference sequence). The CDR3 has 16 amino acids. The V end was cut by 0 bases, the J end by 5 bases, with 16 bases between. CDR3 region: CASSQDLGLAGETQYF. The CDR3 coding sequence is TGTGCCAGCAGCCAAGATCTCGGGCTAGCTGGGGAGACCCAGTACTTC.

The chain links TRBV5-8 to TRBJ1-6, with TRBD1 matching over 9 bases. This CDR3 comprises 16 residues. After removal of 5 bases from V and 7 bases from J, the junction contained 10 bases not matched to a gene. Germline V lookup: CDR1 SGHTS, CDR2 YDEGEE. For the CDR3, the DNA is TGTGCCAGCAGGCCCCGGATCGGACAGGGGAATTCACCCCTCCACTTT. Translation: CASRPRIGQGNSPLHF.

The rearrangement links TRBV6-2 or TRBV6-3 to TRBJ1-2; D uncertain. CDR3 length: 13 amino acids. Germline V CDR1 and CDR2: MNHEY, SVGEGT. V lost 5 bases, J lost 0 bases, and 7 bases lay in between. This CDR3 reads CASSPTANYGYTF. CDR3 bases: TGTGCCAGCAGTCCAACAGCTAACTATGGCTACACCTTC.

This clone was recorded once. CDR3 residues: CASSGASAGDNEKLFF. CDR3 in DNA: TGTGCCAGCAGTGGGGCCTCGGCGGGGGATAATGAAAAACTGTTTTTT. The V and J genes are TRBV28 and TRBJ1-4; weak D call: TRBD1 (5 bases). The germline V gene has CDR1 MDHEN and CDR2 SYDVKM. The CDR3 loop spans 16 amino acids. V shed 5 bases and J shed 4 bases, with 17 bases lying between them.

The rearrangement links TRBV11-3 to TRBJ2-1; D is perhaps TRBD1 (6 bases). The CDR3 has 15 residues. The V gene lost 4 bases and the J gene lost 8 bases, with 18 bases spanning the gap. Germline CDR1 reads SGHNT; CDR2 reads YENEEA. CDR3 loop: CASSSGAGDRDEQFF. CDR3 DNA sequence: TGTGCCAGCAGCTCTGGGGCAGGGGATAGAGATGAGCAGTTCTTC. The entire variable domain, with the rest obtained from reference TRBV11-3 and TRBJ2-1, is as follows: EAGVVQSPRYKIIEKKQPVAFWCNPISGHNTLYWYLQNLGQGPELLIRYENEEAVDDSQLPKDRFSAERLKGVDSTLKIQPAELGDSAVYLCASSSGAGDRDEQFFGPGTRLTVL.

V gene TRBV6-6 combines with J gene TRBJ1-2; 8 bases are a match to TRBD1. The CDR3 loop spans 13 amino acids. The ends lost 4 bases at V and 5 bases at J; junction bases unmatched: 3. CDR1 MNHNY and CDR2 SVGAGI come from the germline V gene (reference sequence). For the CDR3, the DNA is TGTGCCAGCAGTTTGACAGGGGAGTATGGCTACACCTTC. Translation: CASSLTGEYGYTF.

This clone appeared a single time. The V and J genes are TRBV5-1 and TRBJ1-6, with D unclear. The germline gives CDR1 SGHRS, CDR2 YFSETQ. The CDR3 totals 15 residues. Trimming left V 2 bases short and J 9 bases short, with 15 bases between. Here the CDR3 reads CASSFQDRFSSPLHF. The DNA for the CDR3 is TGCGCCAGCAGCTTTCAGGATCGCTTCTCTTCACCCCTCCACTTT.

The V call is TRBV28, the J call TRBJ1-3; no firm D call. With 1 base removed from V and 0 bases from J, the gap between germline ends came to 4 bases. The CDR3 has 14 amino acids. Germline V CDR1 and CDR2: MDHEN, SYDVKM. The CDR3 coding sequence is TGTGCCAGCAGTTTATCCGTCTCTGGAAACACCATATATTTT. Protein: CASSLSVSGNTIYF.

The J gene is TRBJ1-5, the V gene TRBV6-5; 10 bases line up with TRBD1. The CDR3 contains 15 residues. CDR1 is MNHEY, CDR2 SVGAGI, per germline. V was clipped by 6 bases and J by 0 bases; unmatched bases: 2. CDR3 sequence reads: CASSRDRGSNQPQHF. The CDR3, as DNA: TGTGCCAGCAGCCGGGACAGGGGTAGCAATCAGCCCCAGCATTTT.

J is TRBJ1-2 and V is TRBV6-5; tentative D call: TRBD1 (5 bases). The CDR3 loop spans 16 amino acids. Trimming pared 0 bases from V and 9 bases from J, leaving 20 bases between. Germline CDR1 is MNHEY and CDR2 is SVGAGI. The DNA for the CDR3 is TGTGCCAGCAGTTACTCGGTGTCCGGGGGTCGGGTTAGCTACACCTTC. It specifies CASSYSVSGGRVSYTF.

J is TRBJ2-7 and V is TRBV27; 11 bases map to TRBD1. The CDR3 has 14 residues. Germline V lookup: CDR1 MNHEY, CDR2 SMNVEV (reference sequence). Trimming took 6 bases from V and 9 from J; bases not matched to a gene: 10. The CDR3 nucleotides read TGTGCCAGCAGCCGGGACAGGGGGACCGCGGTGCAGTACTTC. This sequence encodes CASSRDRGTAVQYF.

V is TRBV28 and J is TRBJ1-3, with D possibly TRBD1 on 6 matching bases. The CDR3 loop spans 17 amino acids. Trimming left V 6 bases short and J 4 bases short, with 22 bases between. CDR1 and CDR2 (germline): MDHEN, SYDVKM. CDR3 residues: CASRNPSRGRGGNTIYF. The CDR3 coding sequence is TGTGCCAGCAGGAACCCGTCCAGGGGTCGGGGAGGAAACACCATATATTTT.

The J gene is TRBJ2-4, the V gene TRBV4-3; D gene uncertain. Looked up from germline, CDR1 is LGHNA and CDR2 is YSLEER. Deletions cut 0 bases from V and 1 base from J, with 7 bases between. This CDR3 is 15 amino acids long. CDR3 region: CASSQEAGAKNIQYF. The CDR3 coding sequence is TGCGCCAGCAGCCAAGAGGCCGGGGCCAAAAACATTCAGTACTTC.

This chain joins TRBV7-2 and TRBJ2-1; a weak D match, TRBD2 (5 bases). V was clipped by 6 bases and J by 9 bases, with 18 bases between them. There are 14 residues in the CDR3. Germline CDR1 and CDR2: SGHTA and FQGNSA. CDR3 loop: CASSRETRTGEQFF. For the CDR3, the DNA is TGTGCCAGCAGTCGCGAAACTAGAACTGGTGAGCAGTTCTTC.

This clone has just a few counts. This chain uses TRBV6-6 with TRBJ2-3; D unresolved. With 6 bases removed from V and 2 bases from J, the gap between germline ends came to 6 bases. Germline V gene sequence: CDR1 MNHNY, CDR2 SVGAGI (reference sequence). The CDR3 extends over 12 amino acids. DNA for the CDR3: TGTGCCAGCAGGCAGGACACAGATACGCAGTATTTT. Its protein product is CASRQDTDTQYF.

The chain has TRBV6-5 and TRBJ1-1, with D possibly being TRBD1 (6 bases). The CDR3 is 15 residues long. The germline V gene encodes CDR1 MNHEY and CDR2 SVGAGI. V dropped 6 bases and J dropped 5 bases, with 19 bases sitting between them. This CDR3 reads CASRPSGGVGTEAFF. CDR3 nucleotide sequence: TGTGCCAGCAGACCATCTGGGGGCGTTGGGACTGAAGCTTTCTTT.

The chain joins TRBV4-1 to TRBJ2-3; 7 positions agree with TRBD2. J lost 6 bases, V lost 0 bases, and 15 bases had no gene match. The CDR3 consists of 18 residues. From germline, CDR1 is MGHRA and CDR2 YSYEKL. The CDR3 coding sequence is TGCGCCAGCAGCCAAGAGGCAAGCGGATCATCAGCGGGGGATACGCAGTATTTT. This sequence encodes CASSQEASGSSAGDTQYF.

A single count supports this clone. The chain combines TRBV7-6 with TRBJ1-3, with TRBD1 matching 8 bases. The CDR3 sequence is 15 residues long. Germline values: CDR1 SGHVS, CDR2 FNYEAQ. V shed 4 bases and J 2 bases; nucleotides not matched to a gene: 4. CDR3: CASSSADRAGNTIYF. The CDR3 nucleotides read TGTGCCAGCAGCTCCGCGGACAGGGCTGGAAACACCATATATTTT.